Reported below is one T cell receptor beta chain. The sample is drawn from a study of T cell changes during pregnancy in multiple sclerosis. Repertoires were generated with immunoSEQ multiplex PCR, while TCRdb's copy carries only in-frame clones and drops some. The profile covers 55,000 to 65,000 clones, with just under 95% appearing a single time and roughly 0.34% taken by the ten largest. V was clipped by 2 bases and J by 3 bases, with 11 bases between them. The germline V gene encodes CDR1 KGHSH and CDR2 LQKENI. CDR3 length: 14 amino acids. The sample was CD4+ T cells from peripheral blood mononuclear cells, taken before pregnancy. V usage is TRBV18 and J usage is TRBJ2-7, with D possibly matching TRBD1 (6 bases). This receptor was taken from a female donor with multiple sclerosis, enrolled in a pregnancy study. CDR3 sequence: CASSPGTGYYEQYF. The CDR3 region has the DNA TGTGCCAGCTCACCAGGTACAGGGTACTACGAGCAGTACTTC.